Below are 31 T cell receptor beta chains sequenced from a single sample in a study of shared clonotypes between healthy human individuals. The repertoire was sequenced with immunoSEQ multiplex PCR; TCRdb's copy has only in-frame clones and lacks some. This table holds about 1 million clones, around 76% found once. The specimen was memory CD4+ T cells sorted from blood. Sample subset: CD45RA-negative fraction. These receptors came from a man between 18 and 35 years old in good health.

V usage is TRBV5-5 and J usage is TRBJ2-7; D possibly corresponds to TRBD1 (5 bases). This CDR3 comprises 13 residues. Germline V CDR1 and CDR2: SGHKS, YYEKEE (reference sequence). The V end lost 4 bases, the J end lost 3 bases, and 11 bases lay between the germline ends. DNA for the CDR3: TGTGCCAGCAGCAACCAGGGCTACTACGAGCAGTACTTC. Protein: CASSNQGYYEQYF.

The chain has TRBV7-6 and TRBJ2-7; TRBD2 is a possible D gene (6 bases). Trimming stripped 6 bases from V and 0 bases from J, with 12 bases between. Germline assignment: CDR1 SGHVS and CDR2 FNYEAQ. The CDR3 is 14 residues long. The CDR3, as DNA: TGTGCCAGCAGTTTCTACGGGGGCTCCTACGAGCAGTACTTC. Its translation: CASSFYGGSYEQYF.

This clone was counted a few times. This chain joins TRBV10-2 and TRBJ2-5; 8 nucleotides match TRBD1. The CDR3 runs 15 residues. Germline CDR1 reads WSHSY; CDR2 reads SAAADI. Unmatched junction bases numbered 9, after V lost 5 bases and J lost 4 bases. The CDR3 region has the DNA TGCGCCAGCAGTACAGGGGGTATCGGGAGAGAGACCCAGTACTTC. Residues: CASSTGGIGRETQYF.

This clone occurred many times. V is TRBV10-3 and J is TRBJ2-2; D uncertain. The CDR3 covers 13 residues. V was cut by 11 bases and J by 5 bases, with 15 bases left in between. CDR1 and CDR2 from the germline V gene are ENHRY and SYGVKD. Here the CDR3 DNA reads TGTGCCGCCTCTCGGGTTCGTACCGGGGAGCTGTTTTTT. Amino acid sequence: CAASRVRTGELFF.

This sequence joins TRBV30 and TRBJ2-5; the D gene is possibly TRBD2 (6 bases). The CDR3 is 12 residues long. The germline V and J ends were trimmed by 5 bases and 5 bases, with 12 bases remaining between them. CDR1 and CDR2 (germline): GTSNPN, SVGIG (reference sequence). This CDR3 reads CAWAPGGETQYF. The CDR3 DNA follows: TGTGCCTGGGCTCCCGGAGGGGAGACCCAGTACTTC.

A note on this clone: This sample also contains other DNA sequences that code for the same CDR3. CDR3 in DNA: TGTGCCAGCAGCTCTCCGGGCTATGGCTACACCTTC. Amino acids: CASSSPGYGYTF. The J gene is TRBJ1-2, the V gene TRBV7-2; no reliable D call. Germline V gives CDR1 SGHTA, CDR2 FQGNSA. V lost 4 bases and J lost 4, with 7 bases in between. This CDR3 is built from 12 residues.

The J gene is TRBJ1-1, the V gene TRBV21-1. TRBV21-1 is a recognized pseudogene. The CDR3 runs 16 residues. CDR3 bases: TGTGCCAGCAGCACCCGGGACTTGGGGCCCCACACTGAAGCTTTCTTT. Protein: CASSTRDLGPHTEAFF.

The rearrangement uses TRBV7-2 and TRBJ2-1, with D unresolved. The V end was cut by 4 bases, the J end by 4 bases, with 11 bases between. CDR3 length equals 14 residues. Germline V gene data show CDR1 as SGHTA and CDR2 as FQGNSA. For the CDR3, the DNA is TGTGCCAGCAGCTCAAGTCCCCTTTACAATGAGCAGTTCTTC. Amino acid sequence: CASSSSPLYNEQFF.

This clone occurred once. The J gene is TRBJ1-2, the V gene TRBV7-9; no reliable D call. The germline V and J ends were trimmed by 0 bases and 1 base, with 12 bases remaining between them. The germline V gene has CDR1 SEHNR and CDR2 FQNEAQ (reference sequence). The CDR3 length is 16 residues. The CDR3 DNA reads TGTGCCAGCAGCTTAGCTCTCGGCACCCTTAACTATGGCTACACCTTC. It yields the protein CASSLALGTLNYGYTF.

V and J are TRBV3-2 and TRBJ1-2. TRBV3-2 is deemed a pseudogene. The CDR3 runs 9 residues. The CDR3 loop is CASSQDGTF. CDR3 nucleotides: TGTGCCAGCAGCCAAGATGGGACCTTC.

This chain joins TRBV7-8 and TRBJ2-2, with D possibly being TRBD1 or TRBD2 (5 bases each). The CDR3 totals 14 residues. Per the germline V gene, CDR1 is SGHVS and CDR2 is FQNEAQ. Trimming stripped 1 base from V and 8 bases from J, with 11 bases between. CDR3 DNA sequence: TGTGCCAGCAGCTTAGAGGGACCCGAGGGGGAGCTGTTTTTT. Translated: CASSLEGPEGELFF.

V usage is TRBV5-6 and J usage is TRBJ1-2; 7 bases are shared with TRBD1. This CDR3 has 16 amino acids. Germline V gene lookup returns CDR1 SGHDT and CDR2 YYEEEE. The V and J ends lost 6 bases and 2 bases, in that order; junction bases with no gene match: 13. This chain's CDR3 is CASIQDGGTANYGYTF. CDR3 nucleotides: TGTGCCAGCATCCAAGACGGGGGGACAGCCAACTATGGCTACACCTTC. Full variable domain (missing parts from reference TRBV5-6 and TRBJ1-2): DAGVTQSPTHLIKTRGQQVTLRCSPKSGHDTVSWYQQALGQGPQFIFQYYEEEERQRGNFPDRFSGHQFPNYSSELNVNALLLGDSALYLCASIQDGGTANYGYTFGSGTRLTVV.

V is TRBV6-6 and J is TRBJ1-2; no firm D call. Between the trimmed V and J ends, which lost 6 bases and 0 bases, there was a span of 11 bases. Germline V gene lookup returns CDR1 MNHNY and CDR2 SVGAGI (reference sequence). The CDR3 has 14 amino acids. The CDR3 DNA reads TGTGCCAGCAGCCCGGGGAGGCCTAACTATGGCTACACCTTC. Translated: CASSPGRPNYGYTF.

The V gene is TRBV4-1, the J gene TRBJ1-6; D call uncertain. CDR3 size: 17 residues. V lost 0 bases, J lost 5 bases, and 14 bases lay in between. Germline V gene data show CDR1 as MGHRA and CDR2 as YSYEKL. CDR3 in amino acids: CASSQDLRGSDNSPLHF. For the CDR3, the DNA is TGCGCCAGCAGCCAAGATCTACGAGGGTCGGATAATTCACCCCTCCACTTT.

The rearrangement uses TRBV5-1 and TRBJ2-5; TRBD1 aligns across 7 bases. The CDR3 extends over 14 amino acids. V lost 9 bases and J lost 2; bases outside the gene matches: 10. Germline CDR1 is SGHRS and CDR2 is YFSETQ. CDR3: CANTNAGGQETQYF. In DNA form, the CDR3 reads TGCGCCAACACAAACGCAGGGGGACAAGAGACCCAGTACTTC.

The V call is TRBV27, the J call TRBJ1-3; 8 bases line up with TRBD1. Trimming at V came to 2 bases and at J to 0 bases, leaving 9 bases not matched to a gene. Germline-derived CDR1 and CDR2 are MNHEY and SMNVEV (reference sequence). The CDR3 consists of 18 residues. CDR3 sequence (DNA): TGTGCCAGCAGTTTAAATGGCCCGGGACAGGCCTCTGGAAACACCATATATTTT. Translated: CASSLNGPGQASGNTIYF.

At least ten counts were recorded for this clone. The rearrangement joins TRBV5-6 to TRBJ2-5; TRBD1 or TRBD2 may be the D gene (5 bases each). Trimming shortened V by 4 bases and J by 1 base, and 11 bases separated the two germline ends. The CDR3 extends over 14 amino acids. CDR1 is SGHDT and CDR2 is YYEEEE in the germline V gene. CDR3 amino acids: CASSPGPRQETQYF. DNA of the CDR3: TGTGCCAGCAGCCCGGGGCCCCGCCAAGAGACCCAGTACTTC.

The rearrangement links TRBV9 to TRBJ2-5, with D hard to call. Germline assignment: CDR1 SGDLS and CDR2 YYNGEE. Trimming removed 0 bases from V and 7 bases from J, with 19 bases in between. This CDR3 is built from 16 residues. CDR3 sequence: CASSVEERTGSRTQYF. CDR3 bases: TGTGCCAGCAGCGTAGAGGAGAGGACGGGCTCTCGGACCCAGTACTTC. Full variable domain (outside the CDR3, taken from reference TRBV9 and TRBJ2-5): DSGVTQTPKHLITATGQRVTLRCSPRSGDLSVYWYQQSLDQGLQFLIQYYNGEERAKGNILERFSAQQFPDLHSELNLSSLELGDSALYFCASSVEERTGSRTQYFGPGTRLLVL.

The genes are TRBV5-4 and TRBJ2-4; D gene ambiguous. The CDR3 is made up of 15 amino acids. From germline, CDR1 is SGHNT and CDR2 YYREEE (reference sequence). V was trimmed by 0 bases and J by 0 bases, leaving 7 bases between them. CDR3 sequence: CASSLETAAKNIQYF. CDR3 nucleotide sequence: TGTGCCAGCAGCTTGGAGACCGCAGCCAAAAACATTCAGTACTTC.

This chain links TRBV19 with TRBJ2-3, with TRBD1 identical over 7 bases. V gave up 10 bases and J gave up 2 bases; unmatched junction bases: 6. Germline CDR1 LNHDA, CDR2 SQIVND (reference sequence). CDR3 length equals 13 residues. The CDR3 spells CATSGQTTDTQYF. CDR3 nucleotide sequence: TGTGCCACCTCGGGACAGACCACAGATACGCAGTATTTT.

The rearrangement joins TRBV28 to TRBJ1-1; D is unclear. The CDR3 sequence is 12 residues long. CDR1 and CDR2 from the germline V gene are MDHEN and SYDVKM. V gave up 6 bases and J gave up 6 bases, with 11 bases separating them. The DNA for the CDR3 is TGTGCCAGCAGAAACCTGGGCCCTGAAGCTTTCTTT. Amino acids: CASRNLGPEAFF.

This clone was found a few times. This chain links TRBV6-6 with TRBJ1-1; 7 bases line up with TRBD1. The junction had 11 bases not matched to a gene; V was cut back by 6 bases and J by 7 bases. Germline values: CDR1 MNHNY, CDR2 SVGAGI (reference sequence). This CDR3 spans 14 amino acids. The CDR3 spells CASRPNGQAGEAFF. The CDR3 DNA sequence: TGTGCCAGCAGGCCCAACGGACAGGCTGGTGAAGCTTTCTTT.

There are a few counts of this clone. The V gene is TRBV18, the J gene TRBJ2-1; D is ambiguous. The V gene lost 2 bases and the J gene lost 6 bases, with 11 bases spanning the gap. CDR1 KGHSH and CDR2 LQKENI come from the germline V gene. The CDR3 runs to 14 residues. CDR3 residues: CASSPAAILNEQFF. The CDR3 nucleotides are TGTGCCAGCTCACCAGCAGCGATCCTCAATGAGCAGTTCTTC.

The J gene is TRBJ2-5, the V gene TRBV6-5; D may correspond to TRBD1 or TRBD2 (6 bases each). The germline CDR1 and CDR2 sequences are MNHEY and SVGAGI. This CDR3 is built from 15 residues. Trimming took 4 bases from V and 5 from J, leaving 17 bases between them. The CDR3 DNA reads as TGTGCCAGCAGTTCAAGCCCGGGGGCACGGGAGACCCAGTACTTC. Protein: CASSSSPGARETQYF.

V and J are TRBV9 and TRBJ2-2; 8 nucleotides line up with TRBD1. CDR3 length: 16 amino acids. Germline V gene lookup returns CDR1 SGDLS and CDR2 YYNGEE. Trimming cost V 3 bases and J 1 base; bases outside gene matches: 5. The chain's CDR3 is CASSADGTGNTGELFF. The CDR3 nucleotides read TGTGCCAGCAGCGCTGACGGGACAGGGAACACCGGGGAGCTGTTTTTT.

As DNA, the CDR3 is TGTGCCAGCAGATTACGCAACGGCTACAATGAGCAGTTCTTC. It yields the protein CASRLRNGYNEQFF. J is TRBJ2-1 and V is TRBV6-5; D remains unclear. The germline gives CDR1 MNHEY, CDR2 SVGAGI. Trimming cost V 6 bases and J 3 bases, with 12 bases left between them. The CDR3 loop spans 14 amino acids.

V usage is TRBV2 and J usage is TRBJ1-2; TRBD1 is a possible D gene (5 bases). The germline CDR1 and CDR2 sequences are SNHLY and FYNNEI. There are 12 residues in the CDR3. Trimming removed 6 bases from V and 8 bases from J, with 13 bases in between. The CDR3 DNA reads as TGTGCCAGCAGGCAGGGACTTGAGGGCTACACCTTC. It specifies CASRQGLEGYTF.

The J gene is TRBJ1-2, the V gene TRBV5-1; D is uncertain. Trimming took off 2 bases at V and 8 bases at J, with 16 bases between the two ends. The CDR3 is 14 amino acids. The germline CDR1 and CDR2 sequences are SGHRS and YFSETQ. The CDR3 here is CASSLSTDPWGYTF. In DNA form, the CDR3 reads TGCGCCAGCAGCTTAAGTACGGACCCCTGGGGCTACACCTTC.

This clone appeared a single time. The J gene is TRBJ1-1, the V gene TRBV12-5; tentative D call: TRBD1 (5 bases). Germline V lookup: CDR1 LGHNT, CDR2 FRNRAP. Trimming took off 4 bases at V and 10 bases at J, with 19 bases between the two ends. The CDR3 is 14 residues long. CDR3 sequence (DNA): TGTGCTAGTGGTTCAGACAGCACTGTCGGAGTAGCTTTCTTT. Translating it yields CASGSDSTVGVAFF. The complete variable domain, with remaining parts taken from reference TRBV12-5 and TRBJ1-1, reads DARVTQTPRHKVTEMGQEVTMRCQPILGHNTVFWYRQTMMQGLELLAYFRNRAPLDDSGMPKDRFSAEMPDATLATLKIQPSEPRDSAVYFCASGSDSTVGVAFFGQGTRLTVV.

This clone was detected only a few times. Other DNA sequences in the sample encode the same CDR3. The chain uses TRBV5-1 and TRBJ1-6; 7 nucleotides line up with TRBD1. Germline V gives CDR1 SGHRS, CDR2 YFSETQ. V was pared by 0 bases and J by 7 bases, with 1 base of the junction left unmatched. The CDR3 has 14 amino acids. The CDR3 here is CASSLDRGNSPLHF. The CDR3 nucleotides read TGCGCCAGCAGCTTGGACAGGGGAAATTCACCCCTCCACTTT.

CDR3 protein: CASSYSDRGPEAFF. The CDR3 DNA reads as TGTGCCAGCAGTTACTCCGACAGGGGGCCTGAAGCTTTCTTT. This chain joins TRBV6-6 and TRBJ1-1; 10 bases are a match to TRBD1. Trimming took 0 bases from V and 6 from J; bases not matched to a gene: 1. Germline CDR1 reads MNHNY; CDR2 reads SVGAGI (reference sequence). The CDR3 spans 14 residues.